A selection of T cell receptor beta chains follows, all from one sample in a study of early T cells in non-severe SARS-CoV-2 infection. TCRdb itself ran the 5' RACE reads through MiXCR, one entry per CDR3 protein. The repertoire holds approximately 26,000 distinct CDR3 sequences, with around 4.5% as singletons. The material sequenced was whole blood. The receptor source for this set is an adult who was a healthcare worker with PCR-confirmed SARS-CoV-2 infection or an uninfected control (not recorded which). Both conserved end residues are part of each CDR3. D genes are given only for firm matches. Clone size is shown for a subset of rows, as once, few, many or a class of expanded clone.

TGTGCCAGCAGTTTATTTTCAGGGGAAAAGGAGCAGTTCTTC	CASSLFSGEKEQFF	-	TRBV12-3/TRBV12-4	many	TRBJ2-1
TGCGCCAGCAGCCAAGATCGAGGGACAGGCCCCTACAATGAGCAGTTCTTC	CASSQDRGTGPYNEQFF	TRBD1	TRBV4-3	many	TRBJ2-1
TGTGCCAGCAGAAACCCACAGACGTACGAGCAGTACTTC	CASRNPQTYEQYF	-	TRBV6-2/TRBV6-3	many	TRBJ2-7
TGTGCCAGCAGTTACTCTTGGCTAGCGGGGGTGAGCTCCTACAATGAGCAGTTCTTC	CASSYSWLAGVSSYNEQFF	TRBD2	TRBV6-6	medium-sized	TRBJ2-1
TGTGCCAGCAGGCAACAGCTCTCTGGAAACACCATATATTTT	CASRQQLSGNTIYF	-	TRBV12-3/TRBV12-4	few	TRBJ1-3
TGTGCCAGTAGTATAACAGGGGGAGAAACCGGGGAGCTGTTTTTT	CASSITGGETGELFF	TRBD1	TRBV19	many	TRBJ2-2
TGTGCCAGCAGTGAAGTCGCCGAGGGCTATTCACCCCTCCACTTT	CASSEVAEGYSPLHF	-	TRBV2	many	TRBJ1-6
TGTGCCAGCAGTGAAACCGGGAGAGGGGACGGGGAGCTGTTTTTT	CASSETGRGDGELFF	-	TRBV25-1	many	TRBJ2-2
TGTGCCAGCAGCTTGTCATTTTCCTGGGAGACCCAGTACTTC	CASSLSFSWETQYF	-	TRBV11-2	many	TRBJ2-5
TGTGCCAGTAGAACTAAAAGCTCCTACAATGAGCAGTTCTTC	CASRTKSSYNEQFF	-	TRBV19	many	TRBJ2-1
TGCAGTGCTAGAGTGGTGGGAGTGGGGGCGCAGAACACCATATATTTT	CSARVVGVGAQNTIYF	-	TRBV20-1	many	TRBJ1-3
TGCAGCGTTGACGGAGGGGCCGGCGAGCAGTACTTC	CSVDGGAGEQYF	-	TRBV29-1	many	TRBJ2-7
TGTGCCAGCAGAACAGTCCTGAAAGGGAACACCGGGGAGCTGTTTTTT	CASRTVLKGNTGELFF	-	TRBV28	many	TRBJ2-2
TGCAGCGTTGAAGTTGGTCGGCAGGGGACCCAGTACTTC	CSVEVGRQGTQYF	-	TRBV29-1	few	TRBJ2-5
TGTGCCAGCAGCTCCGACAGCTCCTACAATGAGCAGTTCTTC	CASSSDSSYNEQFF	-	TRBV7-2	many	TRBJ2-1
TGCAGCGTCGTTGGACTCCTCACAGATACGCAGTATTTT	CSVVGLLTDTQYF	-	TRBV29-1	many	TRBJ2-3
TGTGCCAGCAGTTTTATGGGACAGGGCCTGGGGCCCCAGCATTTT	CASSFMGQGLGPQHF	TRBD1	TRBV12-3/TRBV12-4	many	TRBJ1-5
TGTGCCAGCAGCATACCACGGAGCGGGAGAAGGAGTGAGGCAGATACGCAGTATTTT	CASSIPRSGRRSEADTQYF	TRBD2	TRBV5-6	-	TRBJ2-3
TGTGCCAGCAGCCTGGGAGCGGGAGGTTCCTACGAGCAGTACTTC	CASSLGAGGSYEQYF	TRBD2	TRBV27	many	TRBJ2-7
TGTGCCAGCAGTTTAGGGCGGATGCCAGAGACCCAGTACTTC	CASSLGRMPETQYF	-	TRBV27	many	TRBJ2-5
TGCGCCAGCAGCCAAGATCCCCTGACAGAGACCTACGAGCAGTACTTC	CASSQDPLTETYEQYF	-	TRBV4-3	many	TRBJ2-7
TGTGCCAGCAGCGTACCGATCCCGACCATAAACACTGAAGCTTTCTTT	CASSVPIPTINTEAFF	-	TRBV9	many	TRBJ1-1
TGTGCCAGCAGCCACCCCCAGGGGGCGGACTCTGGGGCCAACGTCCTGACTTTC	CASSHPQGADSGANVLTF	TRBD1	TRBV3-1	many	TRBJ2-6
TGTGCCAGCAGTCAATCAATAGGTGTCACCGGGGAGCTGTTTTTT	CASSQSIGVTGELFF	-	TRBV12-3/TRBV12-4	medium-sized	TRBJ2-2